This is a list of T cell receptor beta chains from one sample in a study of control samples from healthy donors and cancer patients. Assay: immunoSEQ multiplex PCR; the TCRdb copy retains only in-frame clones and omits some. The profile covers tens of thousands of clones, with roughly 86% appearing a single time and about 10% taken by the ten largest. Material for sequencing was blood. The receptors originated from a woman aged 60-70 years in good health. CDR3s include the opening cysteine and the closing phenylalanine or tryptophan.

CDR3 length: 16; V gene: TRBV2; CDR3 protein: CASSEPLGTGAYEQYF
CDR3 length: 15; V gene: TRBV5-5; CDR3 protein: CASSFDGHSNSPLHF
CDR3 length: 14; V gene: TRBV10-2; CDR3 protein: CASRHREFNEKLFF
CDR3 length: 11; V gene: TRBV12-5; CDR3 protein: CASGSGETQYF
CDR3 length: 16; V gene: TRBV18; CDR3 protein: CASSPPRSRATDTQYF
CDR3 length: 14; V gene: TRBV7-2; CDR3 protein: CASSSVVGGAEAFF
CDR3 length: 11; V gene: TRBV20-1; CDR3 protein: CSAYTGAEAFF
CDR3 length: 15; V gene: TRBV5-1; CDR3 protein: CASRWDRGPNSPLHF
CDR3 length: 13; V gene: TRBV2; CDR3 protein: CASTSPAGTEAFF
CDR3 length: 12; V gene: TRBV28; CDR3 protein: CASSLLGYEQYF
CDR3 length: 13; V gene: TRBV2; CDR3 protein: CASRLGIWQPQHF
CDR3 length: 16; V gene: TRBV4-1; CDR3 protein: CASSQGQGAQGNTIYF
CDR3 length: 14; V gene: TRBV19; CDR3 protein: CASRQTGYAEKLFF
CDR3 length: 13; V gene: TRBV12-3/TRBV12-4; CDR3 protein: CASTWGENTEAFF
CDR3 length: 15; V gene: TRBV2; CDR3 protein: CASTYRGQGVAEAFF
CDR3 length: 15; V gene: TRBV4-1; CDR3 protein: CASSQPTTGNNEQFF
CDR3 length: 14; V gene: TRBV2; CDR3 protein: CASKREQGTYEQYF
CDR3 length: 14; V gene: TRBV7-2; CDR3 protein: CASSLIGGRTEAFF
CDR3 length: 13; V gene: TRBV27; CDR3 protein: CANSEGRGTEAFF
CDR3 length: 15; V gene: TRBV3-1/TRBV3-2; CDR3 protein: CASSQGLAGRETQYF
CDR3 length: 15; V gene: TRBV9; CDR3 protein: CASSVGGQGRAEAFF